This entry describes one TCR beta chain. TCRdb reanalysed the 5' RACE reads using MiXCR and keeps one entry per CDR3 protein. The sample comprises 600,000 to 700,000 distinct CDR3 sequences, 21% of which are singletons, and about 4.3% rests with the top ten. CDR1 DFQATT and CDR2 SNEGSKA come from the germline V gene (reference sequence). Between the trimmed V and J ends, which lost 3 bases and 5 bases, there was a span of 10 bases. The CDR3 loop spans 13 amino acids. This specimen belongs to a study of identical twins. This sample was shared with a second study, whose subject was T cells expressing NK-cell markers. That investigation notes: Eight donors were sequenced, of whom seven were HCMV-seropositive, while the remaining one was HCMV-seronegative. A handful of donors likewise had their CD3+CD56-NKG2C+ fraction led by these clonotypes. Certain NKG2C+ T cell clones were expanded, and their HCMV specificity remained unclear.

The chain recombines TRBV20-1 with TRBJ1-4; D unclear. The sample comprised PBMCs. The sequence was obtained from a woman aged 18-35 years in good health. The CDR3 region is CSASIRKNEKLFF. For the CDR3, the DNA is TGCAGTGCTAGTATCAGGAAAAATGAAAAACTGTTTTTT.